The rows below give T cell receptor beta chains drawn from one sample of a study of CD8 T cells in ankylosing spondylitis. TCRdb reanalysed the 5' RACE reads using MiXCR and keeps one entry per CDR3 protein. This sample has around 450,000 distinct CDR3 sequences, with 26% found just once. The sequencing input was blood, either unsorted or a sorted T cell fraction (not recorded which). Source of these receptors: a male donor with ankylosing spondylitis. The CDR3 runs from the conserved cysteine through the conserved F or W. D genes are given only for firm matches. A row's size may be missing; if present it is once, few, many or a size class.

D	V	J	size	CDR3	DNA
.	TRBV10-3	TRBJ1-2	many	CAISDKNYGYTF	TGTGCCATCAGTGACAAAAACTATGGCTACACCTTC
TRBD2	TRBV20-1	TRBJ2-7	.	CSAAPAGGHYF	TGCAGTGCTGCCCCCGCGGGAGGTCATTACTTC
TRBD1	TRBV10-2	TRBJ1-2	few	CASRRDRTPNYGYTF	TGCGCCAGCAGAAGGGACAGAACTCCGAACTATGGCTACACCTTC
.	TRBV5-1	TRBJ1-4	few	CASSLGQGLNEKLFF	TGCGCCAGCAGCTTGGGGCAGGGGCTTAATGAAAAACTGTTTTTT
TRBD1	TRBV10-3	TRBJ2-1	few	CAISEGAGEQFF	TGTGCCATCAGCGAGGGGGCTGGTGAGCAGTTCTTC
.	TRBV19	TRBJ1-1	.	CASSATPAEAFF	TGTGCCAGTAGTGCGACCCCCGCTGAAGCTTTCTTT
TRBD2	TRBV3-1	TRBJ2-5	.	CASSQLQGGLAGSETQYF	TGTGCCAGCAGCCAATTACAGGGAGGACTAGCGGGTTCAGAGACCCAGTACTTC
.	TRBV2	TRBJ2-7	.	CASRASSYEQYF	TGTGCCAGCAGAGCTAGCTCCTACGAGCAGTACTTC
TRBD1	TRBV29-1	TRBJ1-1	few	CSVAGQGVMVGAFF	TGCAGCGTTGCGGGACAGGGGGTAATGGTTGGGGCTTTCTTT
.	TRBV29-1	TRBJ2-2	.	CSVEPPNTGELFF	TGCAGCGTTGAGCCCCCGAACACCGGGGAGCTGTTTTTT
TRBD1	TRBV28	TRBJ1-2	few	CASRLGQENYGYTF	TGTGCCAGCAGGCTGGGACAGGAAAACTATGGCTACACCTTC
TRBD2	TRBV6-5	TRBJ2-3	few	CASSYSGTSGVTQYF	TGTGCCAGCAGTTACTCCGGGACTAGCGGGGTTACGCAGTATTTT
.	TRBV11-2	TRBJ2-5	once	CASSLVPGRRETQYF	TGTGCCAGCAGCTTAGTCCCGGGACGGCGGGAGACCCAGTACTTC
TRBD1	TRBV5-1	TRBJ2-1	.	CASSLRDRVDEQFF	TGCGCCAGCAGCCTCCGGGACAGGGTAGATGAGCAGTTCTTC
.	TRBV6-6	TRBJ2-3	.	CASSPMQDTQYF	TGTGCCAGCAGCCCTATGCAAGATACGCAGTATTTT
.	TRBV3-1	TRBJ2-2	once	CASSRGGLNTGELFF	TGTGCCAGCAGCAGAGGGGGGCTAAACACCGGGGAGCTGTTTTTT
TRBD1	TRBV6-5	TRBJ1-6	.	CASSYNDRGASPLHF	TGTGCCAGCAGTTACAACGACAGGGGAGCCTCACCCCTCCACTTT
TRBD2	TRBV3-1	TRBJ2-2	.	CASSHLAALSSGGELFF	TGTGCCAGCAGCCATCTAGCGGCTCTGAGTAGCGGCGGGGAGCTGTTTTTT
.	TRBV5-6	TRBJ1-5	.	CASSLLSSREQPQHF	TGTGCCAGCAGCTTGTTGAGCAGTCGCGAGCAGCCCCAGCATTTT
TRBD2	TRBV11-1	TRBJ2-1	.	CASSLALQAGGAYNEQFF	TGTGCCAGCAGCTTAGCCCTTCAAGCGGGAGGGGCCTACAATGAGCAGTTCTTC
.	TRBV24-1	TRBJ2-1	.	CATSDPGPGKEQFF	TGTGCCACCAGTGACCCCGGACCGGGCAAGGAGCAGTTCTTC
TRBD1	TRBV3-1	TRBJ1-6	.	CASRPGTGNSPLHF	TGTGCCAGCAGACCAGGGACAGGGAATTCACCCCTCCACTTT
.	TRBV29-1	TRBJ1-5	few	CSVRTGSQPQHF	TGCAGCGTCCGCACAGGGAGTCAGCCCCAGCATTTT
.	TRBV3-1	TRBJ2-2	few	CASSWDFDTGELFF	TGTGCCAGCAGCTGGGACTTTGACACCGGGGAGCTGTTTTTT
.	TRBV28	TRBJ1-6	few	CASSLAGTSSPLHF	TGTGCCAGCAGTTTAGCAGGGACGAGTTCACCCCTCCACTTT